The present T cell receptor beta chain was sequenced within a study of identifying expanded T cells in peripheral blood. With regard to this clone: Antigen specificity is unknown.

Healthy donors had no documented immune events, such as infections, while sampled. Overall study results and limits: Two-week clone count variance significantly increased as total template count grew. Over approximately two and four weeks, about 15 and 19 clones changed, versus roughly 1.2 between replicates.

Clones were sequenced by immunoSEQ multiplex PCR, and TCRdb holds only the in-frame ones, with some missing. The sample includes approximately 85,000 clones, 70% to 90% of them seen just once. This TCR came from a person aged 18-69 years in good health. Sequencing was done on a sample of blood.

CDR3 region: CASSERAGRAFF. CDR3 DNA sequence: TGTGCCAGCAGTGAAAGGGCGGGGCGAGCTTTCTTT. The V call is TRBV6-1, the J call TRBJ1-1, with D possibly matching TRBD1 (5 bases). This CDR3 has 12 amino acids. V was pared by 2 bases and J by 10 bases, with 11 bases between. In germline, CDR1 is MNHNS, CDR2 SASEGT.